This TCR beta chain derives from a study of blood T cell repertoires in COVID-19 (TCRdb year 2020). At the level of the whole study: Samples from collaborators originated in the United States, Italy and Spain and spanned both the acute and convalescent phases of COVID-19. The prospective study material was composed of cDNA or gDNA derived from T cells, B-cell-depleted T cells, or PBMCs. Deeply sampled blood TCRbeta repertoires from subjects exposed to, actively infected with, or recovered from COVID-19 were included in the dataset. The repertoires were released in a freely available public database meant as a resource for research on the immune response to SARS-CoV-2. The samples were drawn from the first 160 participants of the ongoing ImmuneRACE study and from roughly 1,300 subjects provided by 6 global collaborators. A de-identified subject ID, COVID-19 status, age in years and sex were almost always included in the sample metadata. Where available, HLA class I and class II types were obtained from metadata supplied by the sample provider rather than from assay-based typing. What the research found in general, with its limitations: The amount of clinical and demographic metadata varied by source and participant and was provided uncurated.

The collaborating institutions used their own protocols to collect whole blood in K2EDTA tubes. For TCRbeta analysis, collaborator samples were shipped as frozen whole blood, as isolated PBMCs, or as DNA extracted from either sample type. Its CDR3 holds 13 amino acids, cysteine through phenylalanine. Only the CDR3 portion is preserved as DNA: 39 bases, with reading frame beginning at the first base. According to the germline V gene, CDR1 reads MNHEY and CDR2 reads SVGAGI. The V and J ends are trimmed by 6 bases and 9 bases, leaving 15 bases between them. Concerning this clone itself: The antigen it binds to is not known. It has no much larger one-base neighbor in the sample; base qualities were not kept.

TCRbeta CDR3 regions were amplified from genomic DNA using the immunoSEQ Assay, a bias-controlled multiplex PCR. The paper's data handling went like this. The number of nucleated cells in each sample was estimated by amplification of reference gene primers within the assay. Sequence reads were collapsed and filtered to measure the absolute abundance of every unique TCRbeta CDR3 rearrangement. Productive Simpson clonality was computed per sample as the square root of Simpson's diversity index over productive rearrangements. Entries here come from immuneACCESS through TCRdb and include only in-frame sequences with V and J called. Some clones fail to appear in such tables; in the studies checked, an unresolved V gene covers under half of the shortfall, and the cause of the remainder is unknown. V and J calls and clone size come straight from that table; D and trimming were deduced from the DNA. The sample records around 270,000 clones, approximately 86% of which are singletons. The top ten hold approximately 2% of the sample.

This chain joins TRBV6-5 to TRBJ2-1, with TRBD2 tentatively as D gene (5 bases match). The TCR comes from a man aged 25-45 years with active or convalescent COVID-19. Sequencing was done on a sample of peripheral blood. The CDR3 reads as follows: CASRLRDLLEQFF. In nucleotide form, the sequence is TGTGCCAGCAGGCTCCGGGATCTCCTTGAGCAGTTCTTC.